These 18 T cell receptor beta chains came from one sample sequenced in a study of T cells in Graves' hyperthyroidism and ophthalmopathy. There were TCR beta CDR3 regions amplified from RNA transcripts. First-round RT-PCR of the TCR CDR3 relied on the HTBI primer set. TCRdb processed the multiplex PCR reads anew with MiXCR; each CDR3 protein has one entry. Of about 840,000 distinct CDR3 sequences in the sample, more than 30% were seen once. Material for sequencing was blood. Source of these receptors: a man younger than 35 with Graves' hyperthyroidism.

This clonotype showed up just a few times. The chain combines TRBV6-5 with TRBJ2-2; no reliable D call. The CDR3 has 13 amino acids. Trimming cost V 5 bases and J 7 bases, with 11 bases left between them. The germline V gene encodes CDR1 MNHEY and CDR2 SVGAGI. The DNA for the CDR3 is TGTGCCAGCAGTCCTCACTCGGTCGGGGAGCTGTTTTTT. It yields the protein CASSPHSVGELFF.

The chain joins TRBV9 to TRBJ2-5; 12 nucleotides match TRBD2. The V and J ends lost 0 bases and 4 bases, in that order; junction bases with no gene match: 1. The CDR3 runs to 15 residues. The V gene's germline CDR1 is SGDLS and CDR2 YYNGEE. The CDR3 DNA sequence: TGTGCCAGCAGCGTAGAGGGACTAGCGGGAGAGACCCAGTACTTC. It codes for CASSVEGLAGETQYF.

The sample holds many counts of this clonotype. The chain combines TRBV10-2 with TRBJ1-1; the D gene is possibly TRBD1 (5 bases). This CDR3 is built from 14 residues. Germline CDR1 is WSHSY and CDR2 is SAAADI. V lost 8 bases, J lost 0 bases, and 13 bases lay in between. The CDR3 reads CASRPGTLNTEAFF. CDR3 in DNA: TGCGCCAGCCGTCCAGGGACCTTGAACACTGAAGCTTTCTTT.

The CDR3, as DNA: TGCGCCAGCAGCCAAGACCGGGGTACCGGCTACACCTTC. This sequence encodes CASSQDRGTGYTF. The chain carries TRBV4-3 and TRBJ1-2; unclear D gene. Looked up from germline, CDR1 is LGHNA and CDR2 is YSLEER. The CDR3 has 13 amino acids. V was cut by 0 bases and J by 8 bases, with 10 bases left in between.

The CDR3 here is CASSYVRQETQYF. The CDR3 DNA reads as TGTGCCAGCAGTTACGTACGGCAAGAGACCCAGTACTTC. This sequence joins TRBV6-5 and TRBJ2-5; the D is unclear. V was clipped by 2 bases and J by 2 bases, with 6 bases between them. The CDR3 totals 13 residues. Per the germline V gene, CDR1 is MNHEY and CDR2 is SVGAGI.

The table lists this clonotype with many counts. V and J are TRBV29-1 and TRBJ2-7, with TRBD2 matching 10 bases. This CDR3 region has 13 residues. Per germline, CDR1 SQVTM and CDR2 ANQGSEA. J lost 3 bases, V lost 3 bases, and 2 bases had no gene match. Here the CDR3 DNA reads TGCAGCGTTGAGTCTAGCGGGGGCTACGAGCAGTACTTC. Translating gives CSVESSGGYEQYF.

This clonotype was seen a handful of times. This chain links TRBV6-5 with TRBJ2-7; 8 positions match TRBD1. Germline V lookup: CDR1 MNHEY, CDR2 SVGAGI. V shed 6 bases and J 1 base; nucleotides not matched to a gene: 11. This CDR3 is 16 amino acids long. The chain's CDR3 is CASSATTGTGSYEQYF. The DNA for the CDR3 is TGTGCCAGCAGCGCGACGACCGGGACAGGATCCTACGAGCAGTACTTC.

The genes are TRBV25-1 and TRBJ1-4; TRBD1 is a possible D gene (5 bases). Germline V CDR1 and CDR2: MGHDK, SYGVNS. The CDR3 has 15 residues. V gave up 6 bases and J gave up 4 bases, with 15 bases separating them. CDR3 bases: TGTGCCAGCAGCTTAAGACAGCCGCATAATGAAAAACTGTTTTTT. It is translated as CASSLRQPHNEKLFF.

This clonotype was counted ten times or more. V usage is TRBV25-1 and J usage is TRBJ2-7, with 8 nucleotides matching TRBD2. Germline lookup yields CDR1 MGHDK and CDR2 SYGVNS. V lost 9 bases to trimming and J lost 2 bases; unmatched junction nucleotides: 9. The CDR3 sequence is 14 residues long. The CDR3 region has the DNA TGTGCCAGTCAAAGCGGGAGTTTCCCCTACGAGCAGTACTTC. This translates into CASQSGSFPYEQYF.

The chain is built from TRBV25-1 and TRBJ2-5; 7 nucleotides match TRBD2. The CDR3 extends over 14 amino acids. The V gene end was trimmed by 7 bases and the J gene end by 2 bases; junction bases not matched to a gene: 7. Germline assignment: CDR1 MGHDK and CDR2 SYGVNS. CDR3: CASTAGEGQETQYF. The CDR3 nucleotides are TGTGCCAGCACGGCGGGAGAAGGGCAAGAGACCCAGTACTTC.

This clonotype appeared once. This may be a read error, as it is one base from a much larger clone. The chain employs TRBV24-1 and TRBJ2-5; TRBD2 might be the D (6 bases). Germline V gene data show CDR1 as KGHDR and CDR2 as SFDVKD. CDR3 length equals 15 residues. For the CDR3, the DNA is TGTGCCACCAGTGATGCGGGCTCCGGGGGAGAGGCCCAGTACTTC. Protein: CATSDAGSGGEAQYF.

This clonotype occurred a few times. The V and J genes are TRBV11-1 and TRBJ2-5; possibly TRBD1 for D (6 bases). The germline V gene has CDR1 SGHAT and CDR2 FQDESV (reference sequence). Deletions cut 0 bases from V and 1 base from J, with 12 bases between. The CDR3 is 16 residues long. CDR3 in DNA: TGTGCCAGCAGCTTAGCGCTTGGACAGACCCAAGAGACCCAGTACTTC. This codes for CASSLALGQTQETQYF.

This clonotype was picked up many times. This chain uses TRBV19 with TRBJ1-1; D is unresolved. The CDR3 extends over 14 amino acids. CDR1 and CDR2 (germline): LNHDA, SQIVND (reference sequence). With 5 bases removed from V and 5 bases from J, the gap between germline ends came to 15 bases. The CDR3 bases are TGTGCCAGTAGTGTATCTACGGGAAAGACTGAAGCTTTCTTT. Protein product: CASSVSTGKTEAFF.

The gene calls are TRBV7-9 and TRBJ2-7; 8 bases fit TRBD1. The CDR3 length is 14 residues. Germline CDR1 SEHNR, CDR2 FQNEAQ (reference sequence). The V and J ends lost 3 bases and 3 bases, in that order; junction bases with no gene match: 4. The CDR3 DNA is TGTGCCAGCAGCTTGACAGGGGTACGCTACGAGCAGTACTTC. Protein product: CASSLTGVRYEQYF.

This clonotype showed up many times. V usage is TRBV19 and J usage is TRBJ2-7; D is perhaps TRBD2 (6 bases). Germline V gene lookup returns CDR1 LNHDA and CDR2 SQIVND (reference sequence). This CDR3 is 14 amino acids long. V was shortened by 5 bases and J by 5 bases, with 16 bases between the two germline ends. The CDR3 region is CASSPRGGDHEQYF. The CDR3 bases are TGTGCCAGTAGTCCAAGGGGAGGAGACCACGAGCAGTACTTC.

Ten or more counts support this clonotype. The chain combines TRBV2 with TRBJ1-1; the D is unclear. V was pared by 8 bases and J by 12 bases, with 13 bases between. Germline CDR1 and CDR2: SNHLY and FYNNEI. The CDR3 length is 10 residues. The CDR3 nucleotides are TGTGCCAGCTCTCACTCGAAACCTTTCTTT. Its protein product is CASSHSKPFF.

This clonotype was picked up a small number of times. The V and J genes are TRBV6-5 and TRBJ2-7; 7 positions match TRBD2. Looked up from germline, CDR1 is MNHEY and CDR2 is SVGAGI. V lost 1 base to trimming and J lost 2 bases; unmatched junction nucleotides: 2. The CDR3 has 14 amino acids. The CDR3 here is CASSYFAGAYEQYF. CDR3 in DNA: TGTGCCAGCAGTTACTTTGCGGGGGCCTACGAGCAGTACTTC.

In this sample, this clonotype turned up a few times. The gene calls are TRBV20-1 and TRBJ2-5, with 8 bases aligning to TRBD2. Trimming cost V 5 bases and J 4 bases; bases outside gene matches: 9. The CDR3 covers 14 residues. Germline V CDR1 and CDR2: DFQATT, SNEGSKA (reference sequence). The CDR3 sequence: CSAPGGEDSETQYF. The CDR3 coding sequence is TGCAGTGCTCCCGGGGGGGAAGATTCAGAGACCCAGTACTTC.